This T cell receptor (beta chain) comes out of a study of radiation and T cells in renal cell carcinoma. Study-level points and caveats: Pretreatment tumor biopsies were lacking, so baseline clonotypes are unknown.

Germline values: CDR1 SEHNR, CDR2 FQNEAQ (reference sequence). This CDR3 is built from 14 residues. The V end was cut by 3 bases, the J end by 8 bases, with 16 bases between. This sample's time point: blood 2 weeks post-SBRT. As for treatment: 15 Gy SBRT to primary tumor, nephrectomy 4 weeks later. The tumor was a clear cell renal cell carcinoma. This clone has a single count. What it recognizes is unknown. Profiling relied on immunoSEQ multiplex PCR, and the TCRdb table lists in-frame clones only, not all of them. The table has roughly 130,000 clones, more than 75% seen once; the top ten hold 5.5% to 6.5%.

The origin of this receptor is a woman in her sixties or seventies with renal cell carcinoma. The V gene is TRBV7-9, the J gene TRBJ1-2, with D possibly matching TRBD1 (6 bases). The sample was blood, taken from a patient whose treatment included radiotherapy and nephrectomy. DNA for the CDR3: TGTGCCAGCAGCTTTCCGGGACAAACTAGGGGCTACACCTTC. This sequence encodes CASSFPGQTRGYTF.